The following is a T cell receptor beta chain sequence with its context. In germline, CDR1 is SQVTM, CDR2 ANQGSEA. The germline V and J ends were trimmed by 6 bases and 1 base, with 9 bases remaining between them. The CDR3 contains 12 residues. This record belongs to a study of shared T cell receptors in the human thymus. Data came from immunoSEQ multiplex PCR; TCRdb stores just in-frame clones and leaves some out. The sample has about 710,000 clones; around 87% are singletons. These same records also appear under a second study, on human thymus T cells. From that report: Serving as donors were healthy Finnish infants, each of whom was having open corrective surgery for congenital heart defects. The thymus tissue came from resections taken during corrective heart surgery. Gene usage for V and J segments appeared biased in thymic and blood repertoires. What related research reported was that thymic repertoires overlapped highly among unrelated individuals.

The chain is built from TRBV29-1 and TRBJ1-2; no firm D call. This receptor was taken from a boy less than two years old with a congenital heart defect. The sequencing sample was made of thymocytes. CDR3 in DNA: TGCAGCGTCCTAGGATTTAACTATGGCTACACCTTC. Translated: CSVLGFNYGYTF.